Described below is a single TCR beta chain sequence and its context. Which antigen it targets is not known. Base qualities are not recorded, but no much larger clone differs from it by a single base. These data belong to a study of persistence of HIV-infected CD4 T cells (TCRdb year 2020). About the investigation overall: Suppressive ART had been received by participants for a median of roughly 8 years. Peripheral blood samples of up to roughly 200 mL were taken at multiple time points, with the exception of a couple of participants who underwent leukapheresis at a single time point. The study isolated CMV- and HIV-1 Gag-responding CD4+ T cells from ART-treated individuals to examine antigen-driven clonal expansion of HIV-1-infected cells. TCRbeta sequencing assessed the clonality of all cells in each sorted population, while proviral sequencing assessed the clonality of infected cells. For the TCR cluster analysis across participants, eight or nine participants were included for CMV and about 7 participants for Gag.

The CDR3 measures 12 amino acids from cysteine to phenylalanine. Only the CDR3 portion is preserved as DNA: 36 bases, with reading frame beginning at the first base. CDR1 and CDR2, looked up from the germline V gene (reference sequence), are LNHDA and SQIVND. V drops 7 bases and J drops 8 bases, leaving 14 bases in between. The immunoSEQ hsTCRB assay version 4 in survey mode was used to sequence TCRbeta repertoires from genomic DNA. Genomic DNA was diluted to around 9.4 ng/uL, and up to about 1 ug per sample was used for TCRbeta sequencing. The paper's data handling went like this. TCRbeta data were analyzed in ImmunoSeq Analyzer 3.0, with diversity computed on productive nucleotide rearrangements. The improved Chao index was used to estimate lower-bound TCR diversity, and the Gini coefficient was used to estimate clonality using the Immunarch R package. Different nucleotide rearrangements encoding the same CDR3beta amino acid sequence were treated as distinct clonotypes. Differential abundance analysis found TCRbeta sequences that were significantly enriched in antigen-responding cells compared with anti-CD3/anti-CD28-activated cells. Using predicted peptide-MHC specificity as the basis, GLIPH2 grouped TCRs into clusters, both for each participant individually and for the merged data sets that combined participants. Drawn from immuneACCESS, this table holds only the in-frame rearrangements with V and J called that TCRdb kept. Clones are partly lost; checked studies trace under half to an unresolved V gene and leave the rest unexplained. That table furnishes V, J and clone size, whereas the DNA furnished D and trimming. The sample table records some 13,000 clones; 71% of these occur just once. The top ten constitute roughly a sixth of the sample.

Per the publication, the treatment or condition label means: suppressive antiretroviral therapy. Cells were stimulated with lysates of CMV-infected fibroblasts at roughly 11 ug/mL. Sorting of responding CD4+ T cells was based on upregulation of both CD40 ligand and CD69. HIV-1-infected adults in whom suppressive ART had been started during chronic infection were enrolled as participants. Participants had undetectable plasma HIV-1 RNA below 50 copies/mL for at least 4 years. To be included, participants needed a CD4+ T cell count above 400 cells/uL and a positive CMV serology. Before stimulation, PBMCs were isolated using density centrifugation and then depleted of CD8+ T cells. For less than 20 hours, the CD8-depleted PBMCs were stimulated with anti-CD28/CD49d costimulation, a CD40-blocking antibody, and enfuvirtide to prevent new infections. Cell sorting was performed on a Beckman Coulter MoFlo Legacy or XDP sorter, and dead cells were excluded with propidium iodide. For samples with more than one million cells, genomic DNA was extracted with the QIAamp DNA Mini Kit, and for all other samples the Quick-DNA Microprep Kit was used.

What the work shows at the level of the full study, not this receptor alone: Antigen-responding cells were enriched for expanded CDR3beta sequences that were degenerate, which suggests that CD4+ responses to CMV and Gag underwent convergent selection. A correlation was observed between TCR oligoclonality and proviral oligoclonality within the same sorted populations. Bulk TCR analyses could not be limited to the rare CMV-responding cells that actually contained HIV-1 proviruses. Only a small number of individuals took part in the study, and only a limited range of antigens was tested. TCRbeta richness in CMV- and Gag-responding cells was significantly lower than in anti-CD3/anti-CD28-responding cells; CMV-responding cells had higher oligoclonality than CD3/CD28-stimulated and Gag-responding cells.

The specimen was CD4+ T cells sorted from PBMCs after approximately 19-hour stimulation, collected from a patient who received antiretroviral therapy. The sample's cell subset or site label, decoded: CD40L+CD69+ CD4 T cells responding to CMV lysate. The rearranged segments are TRBV19 and TRBJ1-2, and TRBD1 may be the D gene, going by 6 matching bases. This TCR was recovered from an adult man with HIV who was CMV-seropositive. Read as DNA, the sequence is TGTGCCAGTACAACAGGGTTCGTGGGCTACACCTTC. This codes for CASTTGFVGYTF.